This entry lists 20 T cell receptor beta chains sequenced from one sample in a study of T cells expressing NK-cell markers. TCRdb re-analyzed the 5' RACE reads; it lists each CDR3 protein once, without DNA. The sample shows roughly 380,000 distinct CDR3 sequences, and 5.2% sits with its ten largest clones. Material: blood T cells: a sorted CD56 or NKG2C T cell subset, CD4+ or CD8+ T cells, or bulk PBMC T cells (not recorded which). Receptor source: a man aged 18 to 69 in good health.

The rearrangement links TRBV12-3 or TRBV12-4 to TRBJ1-2; TCRdb designates TRBD1, a call that cannot be tested without DNA. The CDR3 extends over 12 amino acids. CDR3 residues: CASSFLGQGYTF.

The chain joins TRBV6-5 to TRBJ2-1. There are 15 residues in the CDR3. The V gene's germline CDR1 is MNHEY and CDR2 SVGAGI. CDR3 protein: CASSYRSMTSNEQFF.

J is TRBJ2-1 and V is TRBV7-3; checking the TCRdb D call of TRBD2 is not possible without DNA. The germline V gene has CDR1 SGHTA and CDR2 FQGTGA. CDR3 size: 16 residues. The CDR3 is CASSLMQRGEYNEQFF.

J is TRBJ1-1 and V is TRBV20-1; TCRdb returns TRBD1, unconfirmable since there is no DNA. The germline CDR1 and CDR2 sequences are DFQATT and SNEGSKA (reference sequence). The CDR3 extends over 15 amino acids. The CDR3 sequence is CSASFSGHLNTEAFF.

V and J are TRBV20-1 and TRBJ2-1; the D gene TCRdb calls, TRBD2, cannot be checked with no DNA. CDR3 length: 18 amino acids. Germline V lookup: CDR1 DFQATT, CDR2 SNEGSKA (reference sequence). The CDR3 reads CSANVLAGAVSSYNEQFF.

This chain uses TRBV11-1 with TRBJ2-3; TCRdb lists TRBD2, though no DNA is available to test this call. Germline CDR1 reads SGHAT; CDR2 reads FQDESV (reference sequence). The CDR3 is 15 residues long. CDR3 protein: CASSPGLAGGDTQYF.

This chain connects TRBV30 to TRBJ1-1; the TCRdb call, TRBD1, lacks DNA for checking. The germline CDR1 and CDR2 sequences are GTSNPN and SVGIG (reference sequence). This CDR3 contains 15 residues. The CDR3 loop reads CAWSVRSGHTTEAFF.

This chain's CDR3 is CASSLFGMTSHTYF. V and J are TRBV5-6 and TRBJ2-3; as DNA is missing, the TRBD2 call by TCRdb cannot be tested. The CDR3 is 14 residues long. CDR1 and CDR2 (germline): SGHDT, YYEEEE.

V and J are TRBV3-1 and TRBJ2-3; absent DNA, TCRdb's TRBD2 call cannot be checked. The CDR3 is 16 residues long. Looked up from germline, CDR1 is LGHDT and CDR2 is YNNKEL (reference sequence). The CDR3 sequence: CASSQRATGHPDTQYF.

The rearrangement joins TRBV12-3 or TRBV12-4 to TRBJ1-1. The CDR3 sequence is 12 residues long. CDR3 protein: CASSRGQREAFF.

The genes are TRBV20-1 and TRBJ1-1. CDR3 size: 12 residues. Germline V gene data show CDR1 as DFQATT and CDR2 as SNEGSKA (reference sequence). CDR3 sequence reads: CSAREQVAEAFF.

This sequence joins TRBV5-1 and TRBJ2-5. There are 15 residues in the CDR3. Germline V CDR1 and CDR2: SGHRS, YFSETQ. The CDR3 loop reads CASSLLAISQETQYF. Full variable domain (missing parts from reference TRBV5-1 and TRBJ2-5): KAGVTQTPRYLIKTRGQQVTLSCSPISGHRSVSWYQQTPGQGLQFLFEYFSETQRNKGNFPGRFSGRQFSNSRSEMNVSTLELGDSALYLCASSLLAISQETQYFGPGTRLLVL.

The chain joins TRBV29-1 to TRBJ2-1; there is no DNA to check the TCRdb D call of TRBD1. The CDR3 has 13 amino acids. The germline V gene has CDR1 SQVTM and CDR2 ANQGSEA. The CDR3: CSVDRGVYNEQFF.

The chain combines TRBV6-1 with TRBJ2-3. The germline gives CDR1 MNHNS, CDR2 SASEGT. The CDR3 loop spans 13 amino acids. CDR3: CASRSPGTDTQYF.

This chain joins TRBV24-1 and TRBJ2-5; the D call from TCRdb, TRBD1, cannot be confirmed without DNA. The CDR3 has 16 residues. The germline V gene has CDR1 KGHDR and CDR2 SFDVKD. CDR3 loop: CATSDPRSTGVETQYF.

This CDR3 is CASSNRGRTEAFF. The chain carries TRBV3-1 and TRBJ1-1; the TCRdb call, TRBD1, lacks DNA for checking. Germline loops: CDR1 LGHDT, CDR2 YNNKEL (reference sequence). CDR3 length: 13 amino acids.

This chain joins TRBV3-1 and TRBJ2-5; TCRdb calls TRBD1, which cannot be checked without DNA. This CDR3 is built from 15 residues. Per germline, CDR1 LGHDT and CDR2 YNNKEL (reference sequence). The CDR3 spells CASSQGDRGFETQYF.

The gene calls are TRBV25-1 and TRBJ2-5; checking the TCRdb D call of TRBD1 is not possible without DNA. Germline V gene sequence: CDR1 MGHDK, CDR2 SYGVNS. The CDR3 covers 15 residues. The CDR3 is CASSEQGPYQETQYF.

The V and J genes are TRBV5-1 and TRBJ1-2; no DNA is available, so the TRBD1 call from TCRdb remains unchecked. Germline assignment: CDR1 SGHRS and CDR2 YFSETQ. This CDR3 spans 15 amino acids. This CDR3 is CASRKEAGAIYGYTF.

The rearrangement links TRBV5-1 to TRBJ2-5; the TCRdb call, TRBD1, lacks DNA for checking. Germline CDR1 is SGHRS and CDR2 is YFSETQ. The CDR3 covers 14 residues. The CDR3 here is CASSIQGPKETQYF.